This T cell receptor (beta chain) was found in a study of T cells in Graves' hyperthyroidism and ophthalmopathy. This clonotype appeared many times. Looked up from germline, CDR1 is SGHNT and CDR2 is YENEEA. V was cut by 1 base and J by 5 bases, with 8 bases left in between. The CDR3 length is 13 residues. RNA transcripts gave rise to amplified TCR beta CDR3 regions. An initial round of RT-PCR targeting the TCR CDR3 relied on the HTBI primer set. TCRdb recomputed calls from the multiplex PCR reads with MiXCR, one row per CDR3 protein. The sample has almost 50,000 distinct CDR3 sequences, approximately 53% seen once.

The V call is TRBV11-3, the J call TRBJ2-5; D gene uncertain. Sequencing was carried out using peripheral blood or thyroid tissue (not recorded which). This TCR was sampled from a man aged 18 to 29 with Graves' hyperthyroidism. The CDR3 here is CASSLGPRETQYF. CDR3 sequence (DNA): TGTGCCAGCAGCTTAGGCCCCCGGGAGACCCAGTACTTC.